This T cell receptor beta chain was sequenced during a study of identical twins. Study observations and caveats: Invariant T cells like MAIT and iNKT could partly confound the zero-insertion analyses. Reduced insertions were recorded for abundant cord blood beta clonotypes, with no such pattern in memory repertoires.

Template switching supplied a universal primer site; unique molecular identifiers were carried on the cDNA. TCRdb passed the 5' RACE reads through MiXCR, listing each CDR3 protein once. Of around 670,000 distinct CDR3 sequences listed, around 5.7% are singletons. The CDR3 sequence is 17 residues long. The V end lost 0 bases, the J end lost 5 bases, and 18 bases lay between the germline ends. CDR1 is MNHEY and CDR2 is SVGAGI in the germline V gene. All donors were healthy, and all were Caucasian. To note about this clonotype: Its specificity is not known.

The sequencing input was naive T cells sorted from blood. The V gene is TRBV6-5, the J gene TRBJ2-3; weak D call: TRBD2 (6 bases). The sequence derives from a man younger than 35 in good health. DNA of the CDR3: TGTGCCAGCAGTTACTCGACTCGGGACTCCCTAGGAGATACGCAGTATTTT. Protein sequence: CASSYSTRDSLGDTQYF.